This passage covers 5 T cell receptor beta chains from one sample sequenced in a study of glioma-infiltrating T cells after dendritic cell vaccination. Time point specified: after dendritic cell vaccination, including at tumor progression/relapse. Sequenced by immunoSEQ multiplex PCR; TCRdb stores in-frame clones only, minus some. The table shows 65,000 or so clones, with approximately 86% occurring only once. Specimen: blood, collected after dendritic cell vaccination. The receptor source for this set is a human donor with glioblastoma.

The chain joins TRBV21-1 to TRBJ2-7; the table's D call TRBD1 went unverified against the DNA. TRBV21-1 is a known pseudogene. The CDR3 is made up of 12 amino acids. CDR3 sequence (DNA): TGTGCCAGCAGCAAGGCAACCTACGAGCAGTACTTC. Protein sequence: CASSKATYEQYF.

The chain joins TRBV5-6 to TRBJ2-5; 7 bases line up with TRBD2. The junction had 9 bases not matched to a gene; V was cut back by 4 bases and J by 3 bases. This CDR3 has 15 amino acids. Germline V lookup: CDR1 SGHDT, CDR2 YYEEEE. The CDR3 bases are TGTGCCAGCAGCGGGAGTCCACGGGGGGAAGAGACCCAGTACTTC. This codes for CASSGSPRGEETQYF.

CDR3 residues: CASSVSSGPYEQYF. CDR3 bases: TGTGCCAGCAGCGTATCTAGCGGTCCCTACGAGCAGTACTTC. The chain uses TRBV7-2 and TRBJ2-7; 7 bases are a match to TRBD2. J was trimmed by 2 bases and V by 5 bases; bases with no gene match: 6. The germline V gene encodes CDR1 SGHTA and CDR2 FQGNSA. The CDR3 extends over 14 amino acids.

With regard to this clone: Given the absence of the conserved phenylalanine or tryptophan at the CDR3 end, a read error is likely. The DNA is omitted, as the CDR3 cannot be located on it reliably, and the CDR3 follows TCRdb's listing. This chain links TRBV23-1 with TRBJ1-1. TRBV23-1 is an open reading frame whose function is uncertain. The CDR3 contains 9 residues when both ends are counted. CDR3 in amino acids: CASSPLLAL.

This chain uses TRBV4-1 with TRBJ1-5; TRBD1 matches 10 bases. CDR1 and CDR2 from the germline V gene are MGHRA and YSYEKL. V was pared by 0 bases and J by 7 bases, with 6 bases of the junction left unmatched. The CDR3 runs to 16 residues. The CDR3 region is CASSQEVGTGAQPQHF. CDR3 bases: TGCGCCAGCAGCCAAGAGGTGGGGACAGGGGCCCAGCCCCAGCATTTT.